Listed here is a single TCR beta chain. This sample also contains other DNA sequences that code for the same CDR3. There are 13 residues in the CDR3. V shed 2 bases and J shed 4 bases, with 6 bases lying between them. Looked up from germline, CDR1 is ENHRY and CDR2 is SYGVKD. Original data processing: By means of reference gene primer amplification, nucleated cell counts were estimated. The table came from immunoSEQ multiplex PCR; TCRdb's copy has only in-frame clones and leaves some out. V and J calls and clone size are those listed in that table; D and trimming were worked out from the DNA. The table lists over 50,000 clones, 70% to 80% of them singletons. The data were taken from a study of blood T cell repertoires in COVID-19. About the research overall: Samples taken during acute and convalescent COVID-19 were collected in the United States, Italy and Spain. T cells, B-cell-depleted T cells, or PBMCs supplied cDNA or gDNA.

This chain uses TRBV10-3 with TRBJ1-5; D is perhaps TRBD1 (6 bases). The sample comprised peripheral blood. The sequence was collected from a man of 80 years or more with active or convalescent COVID-19. CDR3 bases: TGTGCCATCAGTGAGCAGGGGAATCAGCCCCAGCATTTT. Its translation: CAISEQGNQPQHF.